The rows below give T cell receptor beta chains drawn from one sample of a study of blood T cell repertoires in COVID-19. Using immunoSEQ multiplex PCR, the repertoire was profiled, and TCRdb retains in-frame clones only, with some absent. The sample holds approximately 170,000 clones, 80% to 90% seen once. What was sequenced was peripheral blood. The receptors were gathered from a woman aged 55-69 years with COVID-19, enrolled during active disease. CDR3s include the opening cysteine and the closing phenylalanine or tryptophan. D genes are given only for firm matches. Clone sizes are given selectively: once, few, many, or a class where the clone is expanded.

>TRBV9|TRBD1|.|TRBJ1-3
CASSVGGTGSGNTIYF
TGTGCCAGCAGCGTAGGAGGGACAGGCTCTGGAAACACCATATATTTT
>TRBV5-1|TRBD1|.|TRBJ1-6
CASSLRTGDSPLHF
TGCGCCAGCAGCTTGCGGACAGGGGATTCACCCCTCCACTTT
>TRBV9|.|.|TRBJ1-4
CASSALLGGRTTNEKLFF
TGTGCCAGCAGCGCCCTATTGGGAGGGCGCACAACTAATGAAAAACTGTTTTTT
>TRBV5-1|.|once|TRBJ1-6
CASSLDRDDSPLHF
TGCGCCAGCAGCTTGGACAGGGATGATTCACCCCTCCACTTT
>TRBV11-3|.|.|TRBJ1-1
CASSFTGEAFF
TGTGCCAGCAGCTTCACGGGTGAAGCTTTCTTT
>TRBV7-9|TRBD1|.|TRBJ1-4
CASGQGNEKLFF
TGTGCCTCAGGACAGGGCAATGAAAAACTGTTTTTT
>TRBV9|TRBD1|.|TRBJ2-7
CASSLLKGGAGEQYF
TGTGCCAGCAGCTTACTGAAAGGGGGCGCGGGCGAGCAGTACTTC
>TRBV18|TRBD1|.|TRBJ1-5
CASSGQGGQPQHF
TGTGCCAGCTCAGGACAGGGAGGGCAGCCCCAGCATTTT
>TRBV27|TRBD1|.|TRBJ1-2
CASGYRGRNYGYTF
TGTGCCAGCGGCTACAGGGGGCGGAACTATGGCTACACCTTC
>TRBV6-4|TRBD2|.|TRBJ2-1
CASSDSGLALYEQFF
TGTGCCAGCAGTGACTCGGGACTAGCTCTCTATGAGCAGTTCTTC
>TRBV18|.|.|TRBJ1-2
CASSLRAPKGFYGYTF
TGTGCCAGCTCACTCAGGGCCCCTAAGGGGTTCTATGGCTACACCTTC
>TRBV21-1|.|few|TRBJ1-1
CASSKARGHMNTEAFF
TGTGCCAGCAGCAAAGCCAGGGGACACATGAACACTGAAGCTTTCTTT
>TRBV5-4|.|.|TRBJ1-2
CASSLVGGHYGYTF
TGTGCCAGCAGCTTGGTCGGGGGGCATTATGGCTACACCTTC
>TRBV11-2|TRBD2|.|TRBJ2-7
CASSLEVAGSYEQYF
TGTGCCAGCAGCTTAGAGGTAGCGGGGAGCTACGAGCAGTACTTC
>TRBV5-1|TRBD2|few|TRBJ2-3
CASRPRLASGDTQYF
TGCGCCAGCAGACCCCGACTAGCGAGTGGGGATACGCAGTATTTT
>TRBV6-2/TRBV6-3|.|.|TRBJ1-1
CASSSPLRGTEAFF
TGTGCCAGCAGTTCCCCCCTGCGGGGCACTGAAGCTTTCTTT
>TRBV6-2/TRBV6-3|TRBD1|.|TRBJ1-5
CASSLRQGSYSNQPQHF
TGTGCCAGCAGTCTCCGACAGGGTTCCTATAGCAATCAGCCCCAGCATTTT
>TRBV14|TRBD2|.|TRBJ2-7
CASSGLAGEVRAPEQYF
TGTGCCAGCAGTGGACTAGCGGGAGAAGTTCGAGCCCCCGAGCAGTACTTC
>TRBV7-9|.|.|TRBJ2-7
CASSLALDEQYF
TGTGCCAGCAGCTTAGCCTTAGACGAGCAGTACTTC
>TRBV6-5|.|few|TRBJ2-7
CASSSDRPSYEQYF
TGTGCCAGCAGTTCGGACAGACCCTCCTACGAGCAGTACTTC
>TRBV3-1/TRBV3-2|.|.|TRBJ2-5
CASSQDAGIETQYF
TGTGCCAGCAGCCAAGATGCGGGAATAGAGACCCAGTACTTC
>TRBV7-2|.|once|TRBJ1-1
CASSLDPGTNTEAFF
TGTGCCAGCAGCTTAGATCCAGGCACGAACACTGAAGCTTTCTTT
>TRBV27|.|.|TRBJ1-2
CASSLNGESGYTF
TGTGCCAGCAGTTTAAACGGGGAGAGTGGCTACACCTTC
>TRBV19|.|.|TRBJ2-2
CASSHGMTILTGELFF
TGTGCCAGTAGTCATGGCATGACAATCCTCACCGGGGAGCTGTTTTTT
>TRBV7-9|.|.|TRBJ2-3
CASSDLAGADTQYF
TGTGCCAGCAGCGATCTAGCCGGTGCAGATACGCAGTATTTT
>TRBV6-2/TRBV6-3|.|.|TRBJ2-7
CASSSQTSVTYEQYF
TGTGCCAGCAGTTCGCAGACTAGTGTAACCTACGAGCAGTACTTC
>TRBV11-3|.|.|TRBJ1-1
CASSATALNTEAFF
TGTGCCAGCAGCGCGACAGCGTTGAACACTGAAGCTTTCTTT
>TRBV4-2|.|.|TRBJ2-1
CASSQELAETYNEQFF
TGTGCCAGCAGCCAAGAGTTAGCGGAAACCTACAATGAGCAGTTCTTC
>TRBV24-1|TRBD1|.|TRBJ2-1
CATSDWDRGGDEQFF
TGTGCCACCAGTGATTGGGACAGGGGAGGGGATGAGCAGTTCTTC
>TRBV2|.|.|TRBJ1-1
CASSELGQVGTEAFF
TGTGCCAGCAGTGAATTGGGGCAGGTGGGGACTGAAGCTTTCTTT
>TRBV9|TRBD1|.|TRBJ1-2
CASSVGDSGYTF
TGTGCCAGCAGCGTTGGGGACAGCGGCTACACCTTC
>TRBV7-9|.|.|TRBJ1-1
CASSLGLGQMNTEAFF
TGTGCCAGCAGCTTAGGACTCGGACAGATGAACACTGAAGCTTTCTTT
>TRBV10-1|TRBD2|.|TRBJ2-7
CASLRASGSKSSYEQYF
TGCGCCAGCCTAAGGGCTAGCGGGAGTAAGAGCTCCTACGAGCAGTACTTC
>TRBV13|.|once|TRBJ1-6
CASSLGRVGSPLHF
TGTGCCAGCAGCTTAGGCAGGGTAGGTTCACCCCTCCACTTT
>TRBV10-3|TRBD1|.|TRBJ1-1
CATLPGDRGRVWVNTEAFF
TGTGCCACCCTACCTGGAGACAGGGGGCGCGTATGGGTGAACACTGAAGCTTTCTTT
>TRBV7-3|.|.|TRBJ2-3
CASSRRDSSTDTQYF
TGTGCCAGCAGCCGACGGGACTCCAGCACAGATACGCAGTATTTT
>TRBV7-6|TRBD1|few|TRBJ1-3
CASSLYRDSSGNTIYF
TGTGCCAGCAGCTTATACCGGGACAGCTCTGGAAACACCATATATTTT
>TRBV7-9|.|.|TRBJ2-7
CASSLDGVRASYEQYF
TGTGCCAGCAGCTTAGACGGTGTCCGAGCCTCCTACGAGCAGTACTTC
>TRBV6-2/TRBV6-3|TRBD2|.|TRBJ2-7
CASSAAGVGEQYF
TGTGCCAGCAGTGCAGCGGGAGTTGGCGAGCAGTACTTC
>TRBV18|TRBD1|.|TRBJ1-2
CASSPLTGGDYGYTF
TGTGCCAGCTCACCATTAACAGGGGGAGACTATGGCTACACCTTC
>TRBV27|.|.|TRBJ1-5
CASSWTDSNQPQHF
TGTGCCAGCAGTTGGACAGATAGCAATCAGCCCCAGCATTTT
>TRBV7-2|TRBD1|.|TRBJ2-2
CASSLQGDNTGELFF
TGTGCCAGCAGCTTACAGGGGGATAACACCGGGGAGCTGTTTTTT
>TRBV4-2|TRBD2|.|TRBJ2-3
CASSQDPGLEADTQYF
TGTGCCAGCAGCCAAGATCCGGGACTAGAGGCAGATACGCAGTATTTT
>TRBV27|.|.|TRBJ1-5
CASSLLGGSNQPQHF
TGTGCCAGCAGTTTATTGGGGGGTAGCAATCAGCCCCAGCATTTT
>TRBV2|.|.|TRBJ2-2
CASNFQGGRTGELFF
TGTGCCAGCAATTTCCAGGGCGGTCGCACCGGGGAGCTGTTTTTT
>TRBV25-1|.|.|TRBJ2-7
CASSELLEQYF
TGTGCCAGCAGTGAGCTACTGGAGCAGTACTTC
>TRBV27|TRBD1|.|TRBJ2-7
CASSSDRGQHEYF
TGTGCCAGCAGTTCGGACAGGGGACAACACGAGTACTTC
>TRBV4-1|TRBD1|few|TRBJ2-7
CASSQGDRPVEF
TGCGCCAGCAGTCAAGGGGACAGGCCAGTTGAGTTC
>TRBV6-1|TRBD1|.|TRBJ2-7
CASSERDRSSYEQYF
TGTGCCAGCAGTGAACGGGACAGGAGCTCCTACGAGCAGTACTTC
>TRBV9|TRBD1|.|TRBJ2-7
CASSVVGTGNDEQYF
TGTGCCAGCAGCGTAGTGGGGACAGGAAACGATGAGCAGTACTTC
>TRBV10-2|.|.|TRBJ1-5
CASSDRGPQPQHF
TGCGCCAGCAGTGACAGGGGACCTCAGCCCCAGCATTTT
>TRBV7-2|TRBD2|.|TRBJ2-1
CASSPSGTTPGNEQFF
TGTGCCAGCAGCCCTAGCGGAACCACGCCGGGGAATGAGCAGTTCTTC
>TRBV5-5|TRBD1|.|TRBJ2-5
CASSLVGTGYQETQYF
TGTGCCAGCAGCTTGGTCGGGACAGGGTACCAAGAGACCCAGTACTTC
>TRBV7-2|.|.|TRBJ1-1
CASSLTGNTEAFF
TGTGCCAGCAGCTTAACAGGGAACACTGAAGCTTTCTTT
>TRBV3-1/TRBV3-2|TRBD1|.|TRBJ2-5
CASSRTGTGIFGGETQYF
TGTGCCAGCAGCCGCACCGGGACAGGGATTTTTGGGGGAGAGACCCAGTACTTC
>TRBV3-1/TRBV3-2|TRBD2|.|TRBJ2-3
CASSQALAGGTDTQYF
TGTGCCAGCAGCCAAGCCTTAGCGGGAGGAACAGATACGCAGTATTTT